This entry lists 3 T cell receptor beta chains sequenced from one sample in a study of CD8+ T cells in alopecia areata. RNA, once extracted, was reverse transcribed into cDNA for use as the sequencing template. Profiled with immunoSEQ multiplex PCR; TCRdb holds only in-frame clones, not every one. Here the sample spans about 110,000 clones, approximately 59% being singletons. Input material: CD8+ T cells sorted from blood. These receptors all stem from a human donor in good health.

The J gene is TRBJ1-5, the V gene TRBV15, with 7 nucleotides matching TRBD1. Germline V gives CDR1 LNHNV, CDR2 YYDKDF (reference sequence). The CDR3 runs to 15 residues. V trimming: 3 bases; J trimming: 0 bases; junction bases outside the gene matches: 2. This chain's CDR3 is CATSSRGNSNQPQHF. The CDR3 DNA sequence: TGTGCCACCAGCAGCAGGGGGAATAGCAATCAGCCCCAGCATTTT.

This chain uses TRBV4-1 with TRBJ2-5; TRBD2 agrees at 12 bases. CDR3 length equals 18 residues. The ends lost 4 bases at V and 4 bases at J; junction bases unmatched: 13. CDR1 and CDR2 from the germline V gene are MGHRA and YSYEKL. The DNA of the CDR3 is TGCGCCAGCAGCCTAGGACTAGCGGGACCGCTCGGAAGAGAGACCCAGTACTTC. Translated: CASSLGLAGPLGRETQYF.

This chain joins TRBV5-1 and TRBJ2-3; 11 bases agree with TRBD2. V gave up 3 bases and J gave up 2 bases; unmatched junction bases: 5. The CDR3 runs 16 residues. CDR1 and CDR2 from the germline V gene are SGHRS and YFSETQ. The CDR3 protein is CASSYGTSGLTDTQYF. DNA of the CDR3: TGCGCCAGCAGCTATGGGACTAGCGGCCTCACAGATACGCAGTATTTT.